This passage covers 27 T cell receptor beta chains from one sample sequenced in a study of T cell responses to AZD1222 COVID-19 vaccine. Assay: immunoSEQ multiplex PCR; the TCRdb copy retains only in-frame clones and omits some. The data show fewer than 85,000 clones, with 83% seen just once and approximately 1.3% held by the top ten. The sample here was peripheral blood, taken 28 days after the second AZD1222 dose. These receptors all come from an adult who received the AZD1222 COVID-19 vaccine.

This sequence joins TRBV6-2 or TRBV6-3 and TRBJ2-7; either TRBD1 or TRBD2 may supply D (5 bases each). V shed 6 bases and J shed 2 bases, with 8 bases lying between them. CDR3 length equals 12 residues. From germline, CDR1 is MNHEY and CDR2 SVGEGT. CDR3 in DNA: TGTGCCAGCAGCCGGGGACCCTACGAGCAGTACTTC. Translated: CASSRGPYEQYF.

This chain uses TRBV4-3 with TRBJ2-1; D might be TRBD2 (6 bases). Germline V lookup: CDR1 LGHNA, CDR2 YSLEER. The CDR3 consists of 15 residues. V was cut by 5 bases and J by 5 bases, with 16 bases left in between. This CDR3 reads CASSGRDGRNNEQFF. CDR3 nucleotides: TGCGCCAGCAGCGGGCGGGACGGACGAAACAATGAGCAGTTCTTC.

The CDR3 nucleotides read TGTGCCAGCACCGGAGGGGAACTAGCGGTTCCCTACGAGCAGTACTTC. This codes for CASTGGELAVPYEQYF. V gene TRBV28 combines with J gene TRBJ2-7; 8 positions agree with TRBD2. With V trimmed by 7 bases and J by 2 bases, 13 bases remained unmatched. Per germline, CDR1 MDHEN and CDR2 SYDVKM. CDR3 size: 16 residues.

The genes are TRBV3-1 (or the pseudogene TRBV3-2) and TRBJ1-1; no firm D call. The CDR3 totals 12 residues. Trimming removed 4 bases at V and 4 bases at J, with 7 bases between. In germline, CDR1 is LGHDT, CDR2 YNNKEL (reference sequence). The CDR3 region has the DNA TGTGCCAGCAGCCCGATCGGCACTGAAGCTTTCTTT. Amino acids: CASSPIGTEAFF.

This clone appeared a few times. This chain's CDR3 is CASSEPGQMNTEAFF. The CDR3 DNA reads as TGTGCCAGCAGTGAACCGGGACAGATGAACACTGAAGCTTTCTTT. The chain recombines TRBV2 with TRBJ1-1; TRBD1 agrees at 7 bases. V dropped 2 bases and J dropped 0; count of bases not matched to a gene: 3. CDR1 is SNHLY, CDR2 FYNNEI, per germline. This CDR3 comprises 15 residues. The whole variable domain, filled in from reference TRBV2 and TRBJ1-1, reads EPEVTQTPSHQVTQMGQEVILRCVPISNHLYFYWYRQILGQKVEFLVSFYNNEISEKSEIFDDQFSVERPDGSNFTLKIRSTKLEDSAMYFCASSEPGQMNTEAFFGQGTRLTVV.

In nucleotides, the CDR3 is TGTGCCTGGGACCCGGGACAGTCCTACGAGCAGTACTTC. Its translation: CAWDPGQSYEQYF. V is TRBV30 and J is TRBJ2-7, with 7 nucleotides matching TRBD1. Germline values: CDR1 GTSNPN, CDR2 SVGIG (reference sequence). Trimming cost V 5 bases and J 1 base; bases outside gene matches: 5. The CDR3 consists of 13 residues.

The V call is TRBV24-1, the J call TRBJ2-7, with 14 bases identical to TRBD2. The CDR3 is made up of 15 amino acids. Germline lookup yields CDR1 KGHDR and CDR2 SFDVKD. Trimming cost V 4 bases and J 6 bases; bases outside gene matches: 4. This CDR3 is CATSDPGTSGSEQYF. Written as DNA, the CDR3 is TGTGCCACCAGTGACCCCGGGACTAGCGGGAGCGAGCAGTACTTC.

This sequence joins TRBV4-3 and TRBJ2-2, with a possible D match to TRBD2 (6 bases). Looked up from germline, CDR1 is LGHNA and CDR2 is YSLEER. Deletions cut 0 bases from V and 3 bases from J, with 8 bases between. CDR3 size: 15 residues. DNA for the CDR3: TGCGCCAGCAGCCAAGAGACTAGTGACACCGGGGAGCTGTTTTTT. It encodes CASSQETSDTGELFF.

V gene TRBV4-3 combines with J gene TRBJ1-6; 8 bases are a match to TRBD1. Per germline, CDR1 LGHNA and CDR2 YSLEER. The J segment lost 9 bases and the V segment lost 3 bases, leaving 10 bases of the junction unmatched. The CDR3 has 16 residues. CDR3 loop: CASSHDRGPLGSPLHF. The CDR3, as DNA: TGCGCCAGCAGCCATGACAGGGGCCCCTTAGGTTCACCCCTCCACTTT.

The CDR3 spells CASSKGVQAYTDTQYF. As DNA, the CDR3 is TGTGCCAGCAGCAAAGGGGTCCAGGCGTACACAGATACGCAGTATTTT. V is TRBV21-1 and J is TRBJ2-3; TRBD1 is the table's D call, not checked against the DNA. TRBV21-1 is a listed pseudogene. This CDR3 has 16 amino acids.

The CDR3 is CASSQEVAQGDGYTF. CDR3 DNA sequence: TGCGCCAGCAGCCAAGAAGTGGCACAGGGCGATGGCTACACCTTC. This chain connects TRBV4-3 to TRBJ1-2; maybe TRBD1 (6 bases). The ends were cut back, 0 bases at V and 6 bases at J, with 14 bases in the middle. From germline, CDR1 is LGHNA and CDR2 YSLEER. The CDR3 spans 15 residues.

The chain carries TRBV9 and TRBJ2-3; TRBD2 matches at 7 bases. This CDR3 is 16 amino acids long. The germline gives CDR1 SGDLS, CDR2 YYNGEE. V dropped 3 bases and J dropped 2; count of bases not matched to a gene: 9. The CDR3, as DNA: TGTGCCAGCAGCGGCCCTAGCGGCGAACCCACAGATACGCAGTATTTT. Translation: CASSGPSGEPTDTQYF.

V gene TRBV14 combines with J gene TRBJ2-6; 8 bases fit TRBD1. This CDR3 contains 18 residues. Germline-derived CDR1 and CDR2 are SGHDN and FVKESK. J was trimmed by 4 bases and V by 1 base; bases with no gene match: 9. The chain's CDR3 is CASSQVSGGASGANVLTF. Written as DNA, the CDR3 is TGTGCCAGCAGCCAAGTCTCAGGGGGCGCCTCCGGGGCCAACGTCCTGACTTTC.

CDR3 bases: TGTGCCAGCAGCTGGGGCTCGTTTGAAGCTTTCTTT. Its protein is CASSWGSFEAFF. The J gene is TRBJ1-1, the V gene TRBV6-2 or TRBV6-3; a possible D gene is TRBD1 (5 bases). Between the trimmed V and J ends, which lost 6 bases and 7 bases, there was a span of 12 bases. The CDR3 has 12 amino acids. In germline, CDR1 is MNHEY, CDR2 SVGEGT.

The CDR3 protein is CASSATGGFNQPQHF. The CDR3 nucleotides are TGTGCCAGCAGCGCCACCGGCGGCTTCAATCAGCCCCAGCATTTT. The rearrangement joins TRBV9 to TRBJ1-5; no clear D gene. Between the trimmed V and J ends, which lost 3 bases and 3 bases, there was a span of 13 bases. Per germline, CDR1 SGDLS and CDR2 YYNGEE. This CDR3 contains 15 residues.

This clone came up a few times. V gene TRBV7-2 combines with J gene TRBJ2-7; TRBD2 is a possible D gene (5 bases). Trimming removed 1 base from V and 3 bases from J, with 22 bases in between. Germline CDR1 and CDR2: SGHTA and FQGNSA. CDR3 length: 18 amino acids. CDR3 sequence reads: CASSLGGGGISTYYEQYF. The CDR3, as DNA: TGTGCCAGCAGCTTAGGAGGAGGAGGAATATCCACTTACTACGAGCAGTACTTC.

This chain connects TRBV11-2 to TRBJ1-2, with 8 bases fitting TRBD1. Germline loops: CDR1 SGHAT, CDR2 FQNNGV. This CDR3 region has 14 residues. The V segment lost 3 bases and the J segment 7 bases; nucleotides outside the gene matches: 7. In DNA, the CDR3 is TGTGCCAGCAGCTTCTCCGGACAGGGTTTTGGCTACACCTTC. The encoded protein is CASSFSGQGFGYTF.

The chain employs TRBV18 and TRBJ1-1, with D maybe TRBD1 (6 bases). Per germline, CDR1 KGHSH and CDR2 LQKENI. V was clipped by 2 bases and J by 0 bases, with 13 bases between them. This CDR3 has 16 amino acids. This CDR3 reads CASSPTQGLLNTEAFF. CDR3 coding DNA: TGTGCCAGCTCACCAACCCAGGGGCTTTTGAACACTGAAGCTTTCTTT. The entire variable domain, with the rest obtained from reference TRBV18 and TRBJ1-1, is as follows: NAGVMQNPRHLVRRRGQEARLRCSPMKGHSHVYWYRQLPEEGLKFMVYLQKENIIDESGMPKERFSAEFPKEGPSILRIQQVVRGDSAAYFCASSPTQGLLNTEAFFGQGTRLTVV.

Regarding this clone: Sequence at one end of the junction differs from germline and may be a read error. The rearrangement links TRBV10-1 to TRBJ2-7; possible D gene TRBD2, 5 bases. CDR1 and CDR2 from the germline V gene are WNHNN and SYGVQD (reference sequence). CDR3 size: 10 residues. The DNA of the CDR3 is TGCGCCAGCAGTGGGACTGAGCTGTACTTC. It specifies CASSGTELYF.

The V gene is TRBV10-1, the J gene TRBJ1-4, with D unresolved. This CDR3 is built from 15 residues. Trimming removed 6 bases from V and 0 bases from J, with 11 bases in between. CDR1 and CDR2 from the germline V gene are WNHNN and SYGVQD (reference sequence). The CDR3, as DNA: TGCGCCAGCAGAGGCCTGAACGCAACTAATGAAAAACTGTTTTTT. Translation gives CASRGLNATNEKLFF.

This sequence joins TRBV5-1 and TRBJ1-1; D perhaps matches TRBD1 (6 bases). CDR1 SGHRS and CDR2 YFSETQ come from the germline V gene. Trimming cost V 1 base and J 3 bases, with 7 bases left between them. The CDR3 length is 13 residues. CDR3 residues: CASSLNRDTEAFF. Here the CDR3 DNA reads TGCGCCAGCAGCTTGAACAGGGACACTGAAGCTTTCTTT.

On this clone itself: A much larger clone lies one base from this, so it may be a read error. The chain is built from TRBV28 and TRBJ1-6; D gene uncertain. There are 14 residues in the CDR3. Trimming cost V 5 bases and J 0 bases, with 5 bases left between them. The germline V gene has CDR1 MDHEN and CDR2 SYDVKM. DNA for the CDR3: TGTGCCAGCAGTAGGAGCTCCTATAATTCACCCCTCCACTTT. Translated, it gives CASSRSSYNSPLHF.

This sequence joins TRBV28 and TRBJ1-2; D unresolved. Deletions cut 6 bases from V and 9 bases from J, with 8 bases between. This CDR3 contains 10 residues. Looked up from germline, CDR1 is MDHEN and CDR2 is SYDVKM. For the CDR3, the DNA is TGTGCCAGCAGATCTCGGAGCTACACCTTC. Translated: CASRSRSYTF.

This chain joins TRBV6-2 or TRBV6-3 and TRBJ1-5; perhaps TRBD1 as D (6 bases). V was pared by 2 bases and J by 1 base, with 18 bases between. The CDR3 extends over 18 amino acids. Germline lookup yields CDR1 MNHEY and CDR2 SVGEGT. This chain's CDR3 is CASSYPTGYYVSNQPQHF. CDR3 nucleotides: TGTGCCAGCAGTTACCCAACAGGGTATTATGTGAGCAATCAGCCCCAGCATTTT.

This chain links TRBV7-2 with TRBJ1-2, with D hard to call. The CDR3 sequence is 14 residues long. Germline V gene lookup returns CDR1 SGHTA and CDR2 FQGNSA. V was shortened by 5 bases and J by 0 bases, with 10 bases between the two germline ends. The CDR3 region is CASSPARTNYGYTF. The CDR3 region has the DNA TGTGCCAGCAGCCCGGCCAGGACTAACTATGGCTACACCTTC.

The rearrangement joins TRBV5-4 to TRBJ2-3; 9 nucleotides align to TRBD1. V gave up 6 bases and J gave up 1 base; unmatched junction bases: 3. Germline V lookup: CDR1 SGHNT, CDR2 YYREEE (reference sequence). The CDR3 contains 14 residues. CDR3 residues: CASTRTGGTDTQYF. The DNA of the CDR3 is TGTGCCAGCACCCGGACAGGGGGCACAGATACGCAGTATTTT.

V and J are TRBV18 and TRBJ1-5; the D is unclear. Between the trimmed V and J ends, which lost 3 bases and 2 bases, there was a span of 8 bases. In germline, CDR1 is KGHSH, CDR2 LQKENI. The CDR3 loop spans 14 amino acids. CDR3 bases: TGTGCCAGCTCACCTACTCAAGGCAATCAGCCCCAGCATTTT. It translates to CASSPTQGNQPQHF.